Detailed here is one T cell receptor (beta chain). The data stem from a study of shared clonotypes between healthy human individuals. Germline V gene sequence: CDR1 MDHEN, CDR2 SYDVKM. The CDR3 length is 13 residues. V was shortened by 2 bases and J by 4 bases, with 6 bases between the two germline ends. A deep-level run was used for the assay. Using immunoSEQ multiplex PCR, the repertoire was profiled, and TCRdb retains in-frame clones only, with some absent. The sample contains 2 million to 3 million clones, around nine tenths of which appear only once. Sequenced material: naive CD4+ T cells sorted from blood. The subset denotes: CD45RA+ positively selected. The chain recombines TRBV28 with TRBJ2-1; D remains unclear. This TCR was sampled from a man in his late teens or twenties in good health. The CDR3 DNA reads TGTGCCAGCAGTTTAGTGGCTTACAATGAGCAGTTCTTC. This sequence encodes CASSLVAYNEQFF.